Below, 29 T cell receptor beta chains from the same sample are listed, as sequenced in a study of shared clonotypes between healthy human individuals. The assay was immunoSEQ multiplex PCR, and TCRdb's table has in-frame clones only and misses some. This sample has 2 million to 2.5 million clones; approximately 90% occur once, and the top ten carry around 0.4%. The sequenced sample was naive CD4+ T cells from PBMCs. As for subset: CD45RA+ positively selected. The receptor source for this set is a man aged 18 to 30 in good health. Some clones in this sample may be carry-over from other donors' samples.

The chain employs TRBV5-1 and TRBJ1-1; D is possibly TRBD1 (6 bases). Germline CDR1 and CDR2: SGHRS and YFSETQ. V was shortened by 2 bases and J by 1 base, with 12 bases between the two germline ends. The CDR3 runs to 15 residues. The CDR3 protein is CASSFIGTPNTEAFF. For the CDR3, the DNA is TGCGCCAGCAGCTTTATCGGGACACCGAACACTGAAGCTTTCTTT.

Here the CDR3 reads CASSLDVGGRDSYEQYF. The CDR3, as DNA: TGTGCCAGCAGCTTGGACGTTGGGGGGAGGGACTCCTACGAGCAGTACTTC. V gene TRBV5-4 combines with J gene TRBJ2-7; the match to TRBD2 covers 7 bases. Germline lookup yields CDR1 SGHNT and CDR2 YYREEE (reference sequence). The CDR3 sequence is 17 residues long. The V and J ends lost 0 bases and 0 bases, in that order; junction bases with no gene match: 9.

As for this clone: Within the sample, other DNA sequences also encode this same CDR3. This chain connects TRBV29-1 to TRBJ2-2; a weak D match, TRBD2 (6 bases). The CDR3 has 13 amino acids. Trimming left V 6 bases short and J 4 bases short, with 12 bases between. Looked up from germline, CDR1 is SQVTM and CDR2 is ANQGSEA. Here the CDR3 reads CSVRGLFTGELFF. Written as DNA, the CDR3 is TGCAGCGTAAGGGGACTGTTCACCGGGGAGCTGTTTTTT.

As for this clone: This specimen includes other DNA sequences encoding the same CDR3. The CDR3 sequence: CAISRTSGTYNEQFF. The CDR3 nucleotides read TGTGCCATCAGCAGGACTAGCGGAACCTACAATGAGCAGTTCTTC. This chain links TRBV10-3 with TRBJ2-1; 10 nucleotides align to TRBD2. Per germline, CDR1 ENHRY and CDR2 SYGVKD. The CDR3 has 15 residues. Trimming cost V 6 bases and J 2 bases; bases outside gene matches: 4.

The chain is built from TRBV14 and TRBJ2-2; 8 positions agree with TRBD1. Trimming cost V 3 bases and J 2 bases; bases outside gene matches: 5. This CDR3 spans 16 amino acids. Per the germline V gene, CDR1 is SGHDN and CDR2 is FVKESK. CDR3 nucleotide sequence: TGTGCCAGCAGCCAGAGGACAGGGAAAAACACCGGGGAGCTGTTTTTT. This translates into CASSQRTGKNTGELFF.

The CDR3 region has the DNA TGTGCCAGCAGCTGGGACAGTATTACTGAAGCTTTCTTT. Translating it yields CASSWDSITEAFF. The V and J genes are TRBV7-8 and TRBJ1-1; 7 nucleotides match TRBD1. V trimming: 4 bases; J trimming: 5 bases; junction bases outside the gene matches: 4. The CDR3 runs 13 residues. CDR1 is SGHVS and CDR2 is FQNEAQ in the germline V gene.

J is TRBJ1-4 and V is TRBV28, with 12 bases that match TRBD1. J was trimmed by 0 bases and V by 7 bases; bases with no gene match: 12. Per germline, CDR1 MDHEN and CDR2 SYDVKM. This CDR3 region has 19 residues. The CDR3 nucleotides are TGTGCCAGCACCCCCCTTGGGGACAGGGGGCTTGCAACTAATGAAAAACTGTTTTTT. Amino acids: CASTPLGDRGLATNEKLFF.

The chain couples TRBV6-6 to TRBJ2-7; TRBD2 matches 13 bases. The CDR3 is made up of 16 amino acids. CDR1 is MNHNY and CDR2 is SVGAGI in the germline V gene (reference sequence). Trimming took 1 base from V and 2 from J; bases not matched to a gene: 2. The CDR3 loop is CASSYLGLAGPYEQYF. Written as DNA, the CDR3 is TGTGCCAGCAGTTACTTGGGACTAGCGGGGCCCTACGAGCAGTACTTC.

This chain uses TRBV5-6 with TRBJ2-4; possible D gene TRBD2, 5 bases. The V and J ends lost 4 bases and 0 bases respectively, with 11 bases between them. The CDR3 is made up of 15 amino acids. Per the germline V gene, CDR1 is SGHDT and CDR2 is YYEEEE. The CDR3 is CASSGRGLAKNIQYF. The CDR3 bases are TGTGCCAGCAGCGGGAGAGGTCTAGCCAAAAACATTCAGTACTTC.

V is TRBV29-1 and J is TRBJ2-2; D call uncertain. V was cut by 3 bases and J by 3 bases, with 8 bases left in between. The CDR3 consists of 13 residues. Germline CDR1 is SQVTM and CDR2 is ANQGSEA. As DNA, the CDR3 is TGCAGCGTTGAGCGCAGATACACCGGGGAGCTGTTTTTT. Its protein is CSVERRYTGELFF.

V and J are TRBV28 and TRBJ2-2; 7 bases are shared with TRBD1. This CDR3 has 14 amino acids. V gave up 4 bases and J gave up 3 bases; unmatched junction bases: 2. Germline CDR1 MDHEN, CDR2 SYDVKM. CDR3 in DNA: TGTGCCAGCAGTTCCACAGGGGACACCGGGGAGCTGTTTTTT. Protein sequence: CASSSTGDTGELFF.

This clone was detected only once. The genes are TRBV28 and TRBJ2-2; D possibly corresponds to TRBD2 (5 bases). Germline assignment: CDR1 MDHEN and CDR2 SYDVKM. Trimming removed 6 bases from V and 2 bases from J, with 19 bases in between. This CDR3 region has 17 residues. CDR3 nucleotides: TGTGCCAGCAGCTCCTTTGGTCGAGGGCTTAACACCGGGGAGCTGTTTTTT. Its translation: CASSSFGRGLNTGELFF.

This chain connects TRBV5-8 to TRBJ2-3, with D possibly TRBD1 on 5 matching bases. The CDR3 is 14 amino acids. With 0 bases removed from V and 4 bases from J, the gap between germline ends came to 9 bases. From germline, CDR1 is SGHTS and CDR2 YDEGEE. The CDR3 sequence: CASSLGQGPDTQYF. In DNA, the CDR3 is TGTGCCAGCAGCTTGGGGCAGGGCCCAGATACGCAGTATTTT.

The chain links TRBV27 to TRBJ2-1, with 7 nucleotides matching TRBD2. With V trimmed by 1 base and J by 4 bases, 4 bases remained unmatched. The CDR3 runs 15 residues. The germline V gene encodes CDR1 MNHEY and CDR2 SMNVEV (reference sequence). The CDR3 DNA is TGTGCCAGCAGTTTATTGGGGGGGAGGTACAATGAGCAGTTCTTC. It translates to CASSLLGGRYNEQFF.

The CDR3 sequence is CASSSGGNGANQPQHF. The CDR3 DNA is TGTGCCAGCAGTTCCGGGGGTAACGGGGCCAATCAGCCCCAGCATTTT. The genes are TRBV28 and TRBJ1-5; D perhaps matches TRBD1 (5 bases). The CDR3 runs to 16 residues. V lost 4 bases to trimming and J lost 3 bases, with 16 bases between them. Germline CDR1 is MDHEN and CDR2 is SYDVKM. The entire variable domain, with the rest obtained from reference TRBV28 and TRBJ1-5, is as follows: DVKVTQSSRYLVKRTGEKVFLECVQDMDHENMFWYRQDPGLGLRLIYFSYDVKMKEKGDIPEGYSVSREKKERFSLILESASTNQTSMYLCASSSGGNGANQPQHFGDGTRLSIL.

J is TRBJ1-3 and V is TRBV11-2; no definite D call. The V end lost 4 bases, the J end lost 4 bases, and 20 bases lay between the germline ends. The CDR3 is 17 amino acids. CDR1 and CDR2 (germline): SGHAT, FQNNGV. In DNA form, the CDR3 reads TGTGCCAGCAGCTCAGATGGAGCTGCACTATCGGGAAACACCATATATTTT. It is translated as CASSSDGAALSGNTIYF.

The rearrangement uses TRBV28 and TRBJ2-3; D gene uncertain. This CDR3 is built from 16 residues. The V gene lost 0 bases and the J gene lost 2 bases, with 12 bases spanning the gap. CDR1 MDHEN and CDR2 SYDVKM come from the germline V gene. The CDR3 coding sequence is TGTGCCAGCAGTTTATGGGCCTCGAGTATCACAGATACGCAGTATTTT. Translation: CASSLWASSITDTQYF. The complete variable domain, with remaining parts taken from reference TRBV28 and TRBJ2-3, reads DVKVTQSSRYLVKRTGEKVFLECVQDMDHENMFWYRQDPGLGLRLIYFSYDVKMKEKGDIPEGYSVSREKKERFSLILESASTNQTSMYLCASSLWASSITDTQYFGPGTRLTVL.

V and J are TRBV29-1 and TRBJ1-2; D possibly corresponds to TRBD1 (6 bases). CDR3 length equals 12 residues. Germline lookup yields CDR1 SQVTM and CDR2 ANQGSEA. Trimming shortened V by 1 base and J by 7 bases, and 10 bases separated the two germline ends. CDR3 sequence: CSVEAGEGGYTF. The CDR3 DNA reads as TGCAGCGTTGAAGCAGGGGAGGGTGGCTACACCTTC. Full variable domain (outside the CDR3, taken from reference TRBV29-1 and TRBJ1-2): SAVISQKPSRDICQRGTSLTIQCQVDSQVTMMFWYRQQPGQSLTLIATANQGSEATYESGFVIDKFPISRPNLTFSTLTVSNMSPEDSSIYLCSVEAGEGGYTFGSGTRLTVV.

CDR3 DNA: TGTGCCAGCAGCCCTAGACTAGCGGGAAGGGATGAGCAGTTCTTC. It translates to CASSPRLAGRDEQFF. The genes are TRBV7-8 and TRBJ2-1; TRBD2 matches at 11 bases. The germline gives CDR1 SGHVS, CDR2 FQNEAQ. With V trimmed by 5 bases and J by 8 bases, 8 bases remained unmatched. The CDR3 runs 15 residues.

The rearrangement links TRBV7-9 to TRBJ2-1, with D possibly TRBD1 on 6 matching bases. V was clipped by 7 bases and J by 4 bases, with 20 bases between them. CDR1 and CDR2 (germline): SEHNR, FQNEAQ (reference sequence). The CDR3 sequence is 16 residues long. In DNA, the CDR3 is TGTGCCAGCACCCCCCCGACAGGAGGCCTTTACAATGAGCAGTTCTTC. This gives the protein CASTPPTGGLYNEQFF.

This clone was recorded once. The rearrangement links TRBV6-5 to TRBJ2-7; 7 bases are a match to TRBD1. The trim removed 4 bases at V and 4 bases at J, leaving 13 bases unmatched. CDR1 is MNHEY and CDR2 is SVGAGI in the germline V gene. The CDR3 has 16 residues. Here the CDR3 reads CASSLTGWTGKYEQYF. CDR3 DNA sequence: TGTGCCAGCAGTTTAACCGGTTGGACAGGCAAGTACGAGCAGTACTTC.

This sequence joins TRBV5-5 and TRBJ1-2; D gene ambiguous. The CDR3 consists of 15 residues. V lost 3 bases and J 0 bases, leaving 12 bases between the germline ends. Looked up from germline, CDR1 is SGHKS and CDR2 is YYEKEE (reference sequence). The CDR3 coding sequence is TGTGCCAGCAGCTCGGTAGCAGAGGCTAACTATGGCTACACCTTC. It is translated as CASSSVAEANYGYTF.

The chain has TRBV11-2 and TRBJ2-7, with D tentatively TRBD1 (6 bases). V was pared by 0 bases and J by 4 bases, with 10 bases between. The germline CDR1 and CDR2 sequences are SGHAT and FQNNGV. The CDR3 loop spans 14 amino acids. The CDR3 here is CASSLDRGWYEQYF. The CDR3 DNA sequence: TGTGCCAGCAGCTTAGATAGGGGGTGGTACGAGCAGTACTTC.

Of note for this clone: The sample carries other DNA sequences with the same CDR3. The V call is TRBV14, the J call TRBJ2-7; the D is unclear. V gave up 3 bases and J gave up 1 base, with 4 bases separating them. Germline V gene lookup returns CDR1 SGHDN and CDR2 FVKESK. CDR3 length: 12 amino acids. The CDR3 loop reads CASSQRSYEQYF. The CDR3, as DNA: TGTGCCAGCAGCCAGAGGTCCTACGAGCAGTACTTC. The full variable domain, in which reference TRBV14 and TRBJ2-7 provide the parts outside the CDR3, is EAGVTQFPSHSVIEKGQTVTLRCDPISGHDNLYWYRRVMGKEIKFLLHFVKESKQDESGMPNNRFLAERTGGTYSTLKVQPAELEDSGVYFCASSQRSYEQYFGPGTRLTVT.

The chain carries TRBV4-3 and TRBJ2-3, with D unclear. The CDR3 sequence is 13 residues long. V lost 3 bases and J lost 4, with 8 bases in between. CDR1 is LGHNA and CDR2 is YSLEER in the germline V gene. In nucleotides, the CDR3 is TGCGCCAGCAGCCAGGTGTTGTCAGATACGCAGTATTTT. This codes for CASSQVLSDTQYF.

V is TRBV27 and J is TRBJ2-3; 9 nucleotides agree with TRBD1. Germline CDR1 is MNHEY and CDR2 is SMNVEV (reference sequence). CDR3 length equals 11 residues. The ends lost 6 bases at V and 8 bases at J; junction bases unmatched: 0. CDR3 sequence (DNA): TGTGCCAGCAGGGACAGGGGTACGCAGTATTTT. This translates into CASRDRGTQYF.

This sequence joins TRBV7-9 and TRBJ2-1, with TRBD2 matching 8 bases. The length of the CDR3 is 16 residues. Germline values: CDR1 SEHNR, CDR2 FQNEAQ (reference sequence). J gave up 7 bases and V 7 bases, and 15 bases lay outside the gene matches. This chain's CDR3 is CASTESGGGRSNEQFF. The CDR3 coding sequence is TGTGCCAGCACCGAAAGCGGGGGCGGGAGGTCAAATGAGCAGTTCTTC.

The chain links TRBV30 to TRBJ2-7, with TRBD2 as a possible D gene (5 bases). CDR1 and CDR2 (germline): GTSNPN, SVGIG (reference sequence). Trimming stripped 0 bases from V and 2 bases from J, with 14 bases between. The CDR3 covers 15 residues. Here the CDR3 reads CAWSVSRASPYEQYF. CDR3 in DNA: TGTGCCTGGAGTGTTTCGCGGGCCTCCCCCTACGAGCAGTACTTC.

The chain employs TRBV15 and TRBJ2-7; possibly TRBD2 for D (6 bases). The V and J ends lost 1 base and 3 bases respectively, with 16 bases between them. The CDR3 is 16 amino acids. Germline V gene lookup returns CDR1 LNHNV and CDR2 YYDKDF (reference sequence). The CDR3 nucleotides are TGTGCCACCAGCAGAGGCGCGGGACTCCGAAACTACGAGCAGTACTTC. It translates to CATSRGAGLRNYEQYF.